One and the same sample provided the 23 T cell receptor beta chains below, sequenced in a study of blood T cell repertoires in COVID-19. TCRdb keeps only in-frame clones here, not all; method: immunoSEQ multiplex PCR. The sample lists about 72,000 clones, approximately 85% occurring once. Sequenced sample: peripheral blood. Receptors originate from a man aged 50-59 years with acute or convalescent COVID-19.

The chain recombines TRBV27 with TRBJ1-5, with D possibly being TRBD1 (6 bases). The ends were cut back, 5 bases at V and 1 base at J, with 15 bases in the middle. The CDR3 is 16 amino acids. CDR1 is MNHEY, CDR2 SMNVEV, per germline (reference sequence). The CDR3 sequence is CASSLRAGASNQPQHF. The DNA for the CDR3 is TGTGCCAGCAGTCTAAGGGCAGGGGCGAGCAATCAGCCCCAGCATTTT.

The rearrangement uses TRBV6-5 and TRBJ2-7; 8 bases are shared with TRBD1. The CDR3 totals 14 residues. Trimming cost V 2 bases and J 7 bases; bases outside gene matches: 7. Per germline, CDR1 MNHEY and CDR2 SVGAGI. CDR3 residues: CASSYGQGALEQYF. CDR3 sequence (DNA): TGTGCCAGCAGTTACGGGCAGGGGGCGCTTGAGCAGTACTTC.

The J gene is TRBJ2-5, the V gene TRBV6-5; 10 bases line up with TRBD2. Germline values: CDR1 MNHEY, CDR2 SVGAGI. The junction had 7 bases not matched to a gene; V was cut back by 4 bases and J by 2 bases. There are 16 residues in the CDR3. CDR3 loop: CASSSPRTSGQETQYF. In DNA, the CDR3 is TGTGCCAGCAGTTCACCCCGGACTAGCGGACAAGAGACCCAGTACTTC.

This chain connects TRBV25-1 to TRBJ1-4, with no clear D. V was clipped by 5 bases and J by 4 bases, with 14 bases between them. CDR3 length: 15 residues. In germline, CDR1 is MGHDK, CDR2 SYGVNS. The CDR3 DNA is TGTGCCAGCAGTCCCCACGGGGTCAATAATGAAAAACTGTTTTTT. Its protein is CASSPHGVNNEKLFF.

This clone was detected a few times. The J gene is TRBJ2-3, the V gene TRBV6-4; 9 bases agree with TRBD2. Germline V CDR1 and CDR2: MRHNA, SNTAGT. The CDR3 is 15 residues long. J was trimmed by 5 bases and V by 6 bases; bases with no gene match: 9. The CDR3 is CASSHSGGGQDTQYF. The CDR3 nucleotides read TGTGCCAGCAGCCATAGCGGGGGCGGACAAGATACGCAGTATTTT.

The chain joins TRBV10-3 to TRBJ2-1, with TRBD1 as a possible D gene (6 bases). Trimming took off 6 bases at V and 9 bases at J, with 9 bases between the two ends. Germline-derived CDR1 and CDR2 are ENHRY and SYGVKD. There are 11 residues in the CDR3. The CDR3 reads CAIRNRAEQFF. The CDR3 region has the DNA TGTGCCATCAGAAACAGGGCTGAGCAGTTCTTC.

The chain has TRBV18 and TRBJ1-1; 8 bases fit TRBD1. V lost 3 bases, J lost 6 bases, and 12 bases stayed unmatched. This CDR3 has 16 amino acids. The germline CDR1 and CDR2 sequences are KGHSH and LQKENI. The CDR3 loop reads CASSPKTGGVLSEAFF. The DNA of the CDR3 is TGTGCCAGCTCACCCAAAACAGGGGGTGTGTTGTCTGAAGCTTTCTTT.

This clone was observed a handful of times. V is TRBV2 and J is TRBJ1-5; TRBD1 might be the D (5 bases). The CDR3 is 16 amino acids. V lost 6 bases and J 3 bases, leaving 18 bases between the germline ends. CDR1 and CDR2 (germline): SNHLY, FYNNEI. The CDR3 nucleotides read TGTGCCAGCAGACCAACCGGGGGTATATACAATCAGCCCCAGCATTTT. Residues: CASRPTGGIYNQPQHF.

This rearrangement joins TRBV7-3 to TRBJ2-1; 11 bases match TRBD1. The CDR3 totals 16 residues. The germline CDR1 and CDR2 sequences are SGHTA and FQGTGA. V gave up 4 bases and J gave up 7 bases; unmatched junction bases: 9. CDR3 nucleotide sequence: TGTGCCAGCAGCTCACAACCGGGACAGGGGGGAAATGAGCAGTTCTTC. Translation gives CASSSQPGQGGNEQFF.

This chain connects TRBV9 to TRBJ2-3, with 12 nucleotides matching TRBD2. V dropped 4 bases and J dropped 4; count of bases not matched to a gene: 4. The CDR3 runs 15 residues. The germline V gene has CDR1 SGDLS and CDR2 YYNGEE. CDR3 sequence: CASSPLAGGPDTQYF. The CDR3 nucleotides are TGTGCCAGCAGCCCCCTAGCGGGGGGGCCAGATACGCAGTATTTT.

The rearrangement uses TRBV10-2 and TRBJ2-3, with TRBD2 identical over 10 bases. Unmatched junction bases numbered 8, after V lost 2 bases and J lost 6 bases. The CDR3 runs 16 residues. The germline V gene encodes CDR1 WSHSY and CDR2 SAAADI. The CDR3 DNA reads TGCGCCAGCAGTGAGGGGTCATCACTAGCGGGGGATACGCAGTATTTT. Amino acid sequence: CASSEGSSLAGDTQYF.

The rearrangement links TRBV6-5 to TRBJ2-7; 11 bases fit TRBD1. The germline CDR1 and CDR2 sequences are MNHEY and SVGAGI. J lost 4 bases, V lost 3 bases, and 8 bases had no gene match. CDR3 length equals 16 residues. CDR3 in amino acids: CASSYTKGQGVYEQYF. CDR3 bases: TGTGCCAGCAGTTATACAAAGGGACAGGGGGTTTACGAGCAGTACTTC.

The chain joins TRBV5-4 to TRBJ2-1; 9 nucleotides agree with TRBD2. Per germline, CDR1 SGHNT and CDR2 YYREEE (reference sequence). The junction had 16 bases not matched to a gene; V was cut back by 0 bases and J by 12 bases. The CDR3 contains 17 residues. The CDR3 region has the DNA TGTGCCAGCAGCTTGGAAACTAGTTTAGCGGGGGCTTCAGGGCAGTTCTTC. This codes for CASSLETSLAGASGQFF.

The count of this clone is one. This chain connects TRBV19 to TRBJ1-1; D is uncertain. Looked up from germline, CDR1 is LNHDA and CDR2 is SQIVND (reference sequence). V lost 1 base, J lost 5 bases, and 11 bases lay in between. CDR3 length: 14 residues. CDR3 nucleotide sequence: TGTGCCAGTAGTATAGGGGAGGGTCGGACTGAAGCTTTCTTT. It encodes CASSIGEGRTEAFF.

CDR3 bases: TGTGCCAGCAGCTTAGGAGGGTTTCAGCCCCAGCATTTT. As protein: CASSLGGFQPQHF. The V and J genes are TRBV7-9 and TRBJ1-5; unclear D gene. The CDR3 has 13 residues. Trimming removed 1 base from V and 6 bases from J, with 7 bases in between. Germline loops: CDR1 SEHNR, CDR2 FQNEAQ (reference sequence). The whole variable domain, filled in from reference TRBV7-9 and TRBJ1-5, reads DTGVSQNPRHKITKRGQNVTFRCDPISEHNRLYWYRQTLGQGPEFLTYFQNEAQLEKSRLLSDRFSAERPKGSFSTLEIQRTEQGDSAMYLCASSLGGFQPQHFGDGTRLSIL.

This chain links TRBV6-6 with TRBJ1-2, with 9 bases identical to TRBD1. CDR3 size: 14 residues. Trimming removed 6 bases from V and 6 bases from J; junction bases left unmatched: 8. The germline V gene has CDR1 MNHNY and CDR2 SVGAGI (reference sequence). CDR3 sequence: CASSKQGARDGYTF. The CDR3 region has the DNA TGTGCCAGCAGCAAACAGGGGGCTCGAGATGGCTACACCTTC.

The chain links TRBV12-5 to TRBJ1-2; 8 bases agree with TRBD1. CDR3 size: 15 residues. J lost 5 bases, V lost 5 bases, and 10 bases had no gene match. Germline V gene sequence: CDR1 LGHNT, CDR2 FRNRAP. For the CDR3, the DNA is TGTGCTAGTGGTCTAGAAAGACAGGGGCGGTATGGCTACACCTTC. This encodes CASGLERQGRYGYTF.

The chain links TRBV7-8 to TRBJ2-7; 9 bases align to TRBD1. Germline CDR1 is SGHVS and CDR2 is FQNEAQ. V lost 2 bases and J lost 2; bases outside the gene matches: 4. CDR3 length equals 15 residues. CDR3: CASSLPGTGTYEQYF. CDR3 bases: TGTGCCAGCAGCTTACCGGGGACAGGGACCTACGAGCAGTACTTC.

The gene calls are TRBV19 and TRBJ2-4; a weak D match, TRBD1 (6 bases). V lost 2 bases to trimming and J lost 0 bases, with 14 bases between them. In germline, CDR1 is LNHDA, CDR2 SQIVND (reference sequence). This CDR3 is built from 17 residues. CDR3 residues: CASSILGAPIAKNIQYF. The DNA for the CDR3 is TGTGCCAGTAGTATATTGGGGGCCCCAATAGCCAAAAACATTCAGTACTTC.

In its sample, this clone was seen once. At the DNA level, this CDR3 is encoded by other sequences in the same sample as well. J is TRBJ1-1 and V is TRBV12-3 or TRBV12-4; the D gene is possibly TRBD1 (6 bases). The CDR3 has 13 amino acids. The ends were cut back, 3 bases at V and 4 bases at J, with 9 bases in the middle. The chain's CDR3 is CASSFRGGTEAFF. CDR3 nucleotide sequence: TGTGCCAGCAGTTTTCGAGGGGGCACTGAAGCTTTCTTT.

The chain joins TRBV4-2 to TRBJ1-4; maybe TRBD1 (5 bases). With 0 bases removed from V and 4 bases from J, the gap between germline ends came to 6 bases. Germline V gene data show CDR1 as LGHNA and CDR2 as YNFKEQ. The CDR3 covers 14 residues. CDR3 sequence reads: CASSQEGLNEKLFF. Here the CDR3 DNA reads TGTGCCAGCAGCCAAGAGGGGCTTAATGAAAAACTGTTTTTT.

This clone has only one observation. The chain combines TRBV3-1 (or the pseudogene TRBV3-2) with TRBJ1-3, with D uncertain. The CDR3 contains 13 residues. Germline V CDR1 and CDR2: LGHDT, YNNKEL (reference sequence). Trimming cost V 3 bases and J 4 bases, with 7 bases left between them. CDR3 sequence reads: CASSQDLGNTIYF. CDR3 coding DNA: TGTGCCAGCAGCCAGGACTTGGGAAACACCATATATTTT.

The CDR3 is CASSVGIIGWGDEQYF. In nucleotides, the CDR3 is TGTGCCAGCAGCGTAGGAATAATTGGTTGGGGGGACGAGCAGTACTTC. This chain uses TRBV9 with TRBJ2-7; perhaps TRBD2 as D (6 bases). Germline V gives CDR1 SGDLS, CDR2 YYNGEE. This CDR3 has 16 residues. V was clipped by 0 bases and J by 5 bases, with 18 bases between them.